This TCR beta chain was identified during a study of vaccination and CD4 T cells after COVID-19. For the study at large: Timing of post-vaccine sample collection was a median roughly 70 days after dose two, with a range of 14 to 241. A CEFX pool, an HIV-1 Nef pool, or else no peptide went into the control cultures.

As regards this clonotype: What it binds is unknown.

The Oncomine TCR Beta short-read assay sequenced DNA from cultured CD4+ T cells. In TCRdb, the PCR reads were re-called with MiXCR into one record per CDR3 protein. The table records around 8,400 distinct CDR3 sequences, 58% of them present only once. The CDR3 covers 14 residues. Between the trimmed V and J ends, which lost 1 base and 11 bases, there was a span of 17 bases. As to treatment: approximately 9-day PBMC culture with coronavirus spike peptide pools or control peptides (ViraFEST assay). A negative selection step was used to isolate CD4+ T cells once culture had run for roughly eleven days. Study-level points and caveats: It was observed that, in convalescent patients, a median around 85% of reactive clones arose only post-vaccination.

The rearrangement joins TRBV12-3 or TRBV12-4 to TRBJ1-1; D is undetermined. The sequenced sample consisted of CD4+ T cells from blood, cultured in vitro. The origin of this receptor is a human donor who had recovered from COVID-19. The DNA for the CDR3 is TGTGCCAGCAGTTTAGAGGGCCAGCGGGGTGAGGCTTTCTTT. Translation: CASSLEGQRGEAFF.